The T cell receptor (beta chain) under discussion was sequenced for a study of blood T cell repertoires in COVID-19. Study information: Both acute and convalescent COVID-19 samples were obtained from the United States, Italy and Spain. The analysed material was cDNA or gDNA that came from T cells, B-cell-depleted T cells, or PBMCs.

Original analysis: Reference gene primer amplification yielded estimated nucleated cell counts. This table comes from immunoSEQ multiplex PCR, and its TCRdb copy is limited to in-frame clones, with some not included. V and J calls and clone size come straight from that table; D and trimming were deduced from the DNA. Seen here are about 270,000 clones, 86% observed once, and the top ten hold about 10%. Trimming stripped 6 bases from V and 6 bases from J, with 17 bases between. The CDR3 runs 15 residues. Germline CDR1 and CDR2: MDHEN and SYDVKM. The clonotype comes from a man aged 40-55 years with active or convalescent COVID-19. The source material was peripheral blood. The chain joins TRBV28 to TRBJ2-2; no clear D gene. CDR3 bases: TGTGCCAGCAGCACATCCCTTACACTACCCGGGGAGCTGTTTTTT. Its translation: CASSTSLTLPGELFF.